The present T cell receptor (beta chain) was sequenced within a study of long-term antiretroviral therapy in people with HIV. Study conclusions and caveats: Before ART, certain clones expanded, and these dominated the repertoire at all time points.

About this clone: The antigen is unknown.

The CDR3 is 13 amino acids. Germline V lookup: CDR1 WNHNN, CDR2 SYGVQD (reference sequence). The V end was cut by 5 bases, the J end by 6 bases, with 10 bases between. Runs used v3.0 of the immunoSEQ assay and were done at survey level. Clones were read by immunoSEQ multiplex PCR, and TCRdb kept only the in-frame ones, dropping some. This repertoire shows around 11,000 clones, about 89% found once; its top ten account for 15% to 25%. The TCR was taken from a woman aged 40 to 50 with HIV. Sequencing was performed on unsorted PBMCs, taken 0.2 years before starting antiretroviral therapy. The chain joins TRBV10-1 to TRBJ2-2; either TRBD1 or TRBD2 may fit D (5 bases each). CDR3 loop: CASSLGTAGELFF. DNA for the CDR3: TGCGCCAGCAGTCTAGGGACGGCCGGGGAGCTGTTTTTT.